Listed below are T cell receptor beta chains from one sample, sequenced in a study of shared clonotypes between healthy human individuals. Using immunoSEQ multiplex PCR, the repertoire was profiled, and TCRdb retains in-frame clones only, with some absent. The sample records 1.5 million to 2.5 million clones, around 96% being singletons. Sequenced material: naive CD8+ T cells sorted from blood. The receptors originated from a man aged 18 to 29 in good health. CDR3s include the opening cysteine and the closing phenylalanine or tryptophan. The D gene is left open where the match is weak. Size values are once, few and many counts, or a class for expanded clones, and some rows have none.

TRBV10-3,NA,TRBJ2-7,TRBD1,13,CAISKTGDDEQYF,TGTGCCATCAGCAAGACAGGGGACGACGAGCAGTACTTC
TRBV5-1,NA,TRBJ1-2,TRBD1,14,CASSLSDRANGYTF,TGCGCCAGCAGCTTGTCGGACAGGGCTAATGGCTACACCTTC
TRBV4-1,NA,TRBJ2-7,NA,13,CASSQGTSYEQYF,TGCGCCAGCAGCCAAGGGACATCTTACGAGCAGTACTTC
TRBV13,NA,TRBJ2-1,TRBD2,15,CASSPGLAGLNEQFF,TGTGCCAGCAGCCCGGGACTAGCGGGATTAAATGAGCAGTTCTTC
TRBV30,NA,TRBJ2-5,TRBD2,15,CAWSTGTTGGETQYF,TGTGCCTGGAGTACCGGGACAACGGGGGGGGAGACCCAGTACTTC
TRBV5-1,NA,TRBJ2-7,TRBD1,19,CASSWGTGGFGVLVYEQYF,TGCGCCAGCAGCTGGGGGACAGGGGGCTTTGGTGTATTAGTCTACGAGCAGTACTTC
TRBV27,NA,TRBJ1-2,NA,14,CASSSTFSDYGYTF,TGTGCCAGCAGTTCTACGTTCTCTGACTATGGCTACACCTTC
TRBV11-2,NA,TRBJ2-1,NA,12,CASSLDRDEQFF,TGTGCCAGCAGCTTAGATCGTGATGAGCAGTTCTTC
TRBV6-5,NA,TRBJ2-1,NA,16,CASSYSRGETYNEQFF,TGTGCCAGCAGTTACTCGCGAGGGGAGACCTACAATGAGCAGTTCTTC
TRBV28,once,TRBJ2-1,NA,14,CASSFLGAGNEQFF,TGTGCCAGCAGTTTTCTGGGGGCTGGTAATGAGCAGTTCTTC
TRBV14,NA,TRBJ1-2,TRBD1,17,CASSQDLGTGDHYGYTF,TGTGCCAGCAGCCAAGATCTTGGCACAGGGGACCACTATGGCTACACCTTC
TRBV19,NA,TRBJ1-2,NA,15,CASSIGGGFGYGYTF,TGTGCCAGTAGTATAGGAGGGGGATTCGGCTATGGCTACACCTTC
TRBV13,NA,TRBJ2-3,NA,13,CASSLVDTDTQYF,TGTGCCAGCAGCTTAGTGGATACAGATACGCAGTATTTT
TRBV10-3,NA,TRBJ2-3,NA,12,CAIWGDGDTQYF,TGTGCCATCTGGGGGGACGGAGATACGCAGTATTTT
TRBV19,NA,TRBJ1-2,NA,16,CASSIDSGFSRHGYTF,TGTGCCAGTAGTATAGATTCGGGATTTTCCCGGCATGGCTACACCTTC
TRBV5-1,NA,TRBJ2-7,TRBD2,14,CASSPRTSKDEQYF,TGCGCCAGCAGCCCCCGGACTAGCAAGGACGAGCAGTACTTC
TRBV13,once,TRBJ1-3,NA,16,CASSLGRQGSGNTIYF,TGTGCCAGCAGCTTAGGCCGCCAGGGTTCTGGAAACACCATATATTTT
TRBV15,NA,TRBJ1-1,NA,11,CATSRGAGAFF,TGTGCCACCAGCAGAGGTGCTGGAGCTTTCTTT
TRBV2,NA,TRBJ2-7,TRBD2,14,CASSGASGIYEQYF,TGTGCCAGCAGTGGCGCTAGCGGGATCTACGAGCAGTACTTC
TRBV6-5,once,TRBJ1-1,TRBD1,15,CASSYGTGLNTEAFF,TGTGCCAGCAGTTACGGGACAGGGCTTAACACTGAAGCTTTCTTT
TRBV7-9,NA,TRBJ2-1,TRBD2,16,CASSLGVAGYYNEQFF,TGTGCCAGCAGCTTAGGGGTAGCGGGGTATTACAATGAGCAGTTCTTC
TRBV4-1,NA,TRBJ2-7,NA,13,CASSPTGIYEQYF,TGCGCCAGCAGCCCGACAGGAATCTACGAGCAGTACTTC
TRBV7-9,NA,TRBJ1-2,NA,15,CASSLSTAGAYGYTF,TGTGCCAGCAGCTTATCAACAGCCGGTGCCTATGGCTACACCTTC
TRBV7-8,NA,TRBJ2-3,NA,13,CASTLNPADTQYF,TGTGCCAGCACCCTGAACCCCGCAGATACGCAGTATTTT
TRBV9,few,TRBJ1-6,TRBD1,14,CASSSGQGNSPLHF,TGTGCCAGCAGCTCTGGACAGGGCAATTCACCCCTCCACTTT
TRBV6-5,NA,TRBJ1-1,NA,14,CASSLEGGNTEAFF,TGTGCCAGCAGTTTGGAGGGGGGGAACACTGAAGCTTTCTTT
TRBV6-5,few,TRBJ1-2,NA,13,CASSPDSFYGYTF,TGTGCCAGCAGTCCGGACAGCTTCTATGGCTACACCTTC
TRBV19,NA,TRBJ2-2,TRBD2,16,CASSISSGSATGELFF,TGTGCCAGTAGTATATCTAGCGGGAGTGCCACCGGGGAGCTGTTTTTT
TRBV5-6,NA,TRBJ1-2,TRBD1,14,CASSLAGTGFGYTF,TGTGCCAGCAGCTTGGCCGGGACAGGATTTGGCTACACCTTC
TRBV30,few,TRBJ1-1,NA,13,CAWSVGAGAEAFF,TGTGCCTGGAGTGTAGGAGCAGGGGCTGAAGCTTTCTTT
TRBV27,NA,TRBJ1-2,TRBD1,14,CASSLIQGGYGYTF,TGTGCCAGCAGTCTAATACAGGGGGGCTACGGCTACACCTTC
TRBV7-8,NA,TRBJ2-3,TRBD2,15,CASSLSGNPTDTQYF,TGTGCCAGCAGCTTAAGCGGGAACCCCACAGATACGCAGTATTTT
TRBV2,NA,TRBJ2-4,TRBD2,11,CASRSGTDKYF,TGTGCCAGCAGAAGCGGGACTGACAAGTACTTC
TRBV4-1,NA,TRBJ2-7,NA,14,CASSPDRGPYEQYF,TGCGCCAGCAGCCCGGACCGGGGACCCTACGAGCAGTACTTC
TRBV4-3,NA,TRBJ2-3,TRBD1,15,CASSQGTGITDTQYF,TGCGCCAGCAGCCAAGGGACAGGGATCACAGATACGCAGTATTTT
TRBV13,NA,TRBJ1-1,NA,15,CASSRQGDLDTEAFF,TGTGCCAGCAGCCGTCAGGGAGATCTTGACACTGAAGCTTTCTTT
TRBV30,NA,TRBJ2-7,TRBD2,14,CACQGLADAYEQYF,TGTGCCTGCCAGGGACTAGCGGATGCCTACGAGCAGTACTTC
TRBV7-8,few,TRBJ1-1,NA,12,CASSPGSTEAFF,TGTGCCAGCAGCCCAGGGTCCACTGAAGCTTTCTTT
TRBV11-2,NA,TRBJ2-5,TRBD2,16,CASSLGTSGVEETQYF,TGTGCCAGCAGCTTGGGGACTAGCGGGGTGGAAGAGACCCAGTACTTC
TRBV4-1,NA,TRBJ1-1,NA,16,CASTLRQGLGGTEAFF,TGCGCCAGCACTTTGCGGCAGGGGTTGGGGGGGACTGAAGCTTTCTTT
TRBV14,NA,TRBJ2-7,NA,14,CASSSFIRTYEQYF,TGTGCCAGCAGCAGTTTCATCAGAACCTACGAGCAGTACTTC
TRBV7-6,NA,TRBJ1-2,TRBD1,13,CASSRDSTYGYTF,TGTGCCAGCAGCCGGGACAGCACTTATGGCTACACCTTC
TRBV7-9,once,TRBJ2-5,TRBD1,15,CASSLPTGLQETQYF,TGTGCCAGCAGCTTACCGACAGGGCTGCAAGAGACCCAGTACTTC
TRBV29-1,NA,TRBJ2-5,TRBD1,16,CSVVPTRTGVGETQYF,TGCAGCGTTGTCCCCACGCGGACAGGGGTCGGGGAGACCCAGTACTTC
TRBV27,NA,TRBJ2-6,TRBD1,16,CASSSTGVRGANVLTF,TGTGCCAGCAGTTCTACAGGGGTGAGGGGGGCCAACGTCCTGACTTTC
TRBV11-1,NA,TRBJ2-7,NA,13,CASSPTDTYEQYF,TGTGCCAGCAGCCCAACGGACACCTACGAGCAGTACTTC
TRBV19,NA,TRBJ2-7,NA,15,CASSIGSYGSYEQYF,TGTGCCAGTAGTATTGGCAGCTATGGTTCCTACGAGCAGTACTTC
TRBV7-6,NA,TRBJ2-2,NA,18,CASSEETPAGDVTGELFF,TGTGCCAGCAGCGAAGAAACCCCCGCAGGGGACGTCACCGGGGAGCTGTTTTTT
TRBV5-6,NA,TRBJ2-5,NA,14,CASSPGVGVETQYF,TGTGCCAGCAGCCCGGGGGTCGGGGTGGAGACCCAGTACTTC
TRBV7-9,NA,TRBJ2-7,TRBD1,13,CASSNRDSYEQYF,TGTGCCAGCAGCAACCGGGACAGCTACGAGCAGTACTTC
TRBV2,NA,TRBJ2-4,TRBD2,18,CARPGISGRGVAKNIQYF,TGTGCCAGGCCTGGGATTAGCGGGAGGGGTGTAGCCAAAAACATTCAGTACTTC
TRBV4-3,NA,TRBJ2-1,TRBD2,15,CASSPVGGRHNEQFF,TGCGCCAGCAGCCCGGTGGGCGGGAGGCACAATGAGCAGTTCTTC
TRBV5-5,once,TRBJ2-5,TRBD2,15,CASSSGLAGLETQYF,TGTGCCAGCAGCTCAGGACTAGCGGGACTGGAGACCCAGTACTTC
TRBV7-6,NA,TRBJ1-1,NA,14,CASSLAGGGTEAFF,TGTGCCAGCAGCTTAGCGGGAGGAGGCACTGAAGCTTTCTTT